These 22 T cell receptor beta chains share one sample of origin, sequenced in a study of regulatory T cells in long-lasting Graves disease. Time point indicated: newly diagnosed GD, antithyroid drugs for less than 3 months. Preparation of the TCR library used RNA extracted from PBMCs. For TCR beta, libraries came from iRepertoire HTBI primers and Arm-PCR of CDR3 regions. TCRdb reprocessed the multiplex PCR reads with MiXCR, giving one entry per CDR3 protein. The sample records approximately 350,000 distinct CDR3 sequences, 10% to 15% being singletons. Another study also made use of these data, one on T cells in Graves' hyperthyroidism and ophthalmopathy.

This specimen was peripheral blood mononuclear cells (PBMCs), taken at new diagnosis, from a patient treated with antithyroid drugs. The receptors were sampled from a woman under 30 with Graves disease.

The chain links TRBV28 to TRBJ1-5, with 9 bases fitting TRBD1. V was clipped by 6 bases and J by 4 bases; unmatched bases: 13. Germline V gene sequence: CDR1 MDHEN, CDR2 SYDVKM. The CDR3 runs to 17 residues. Here the CDR3 DNA reads TGTGCCAGCAGGAGTCCGGGACAGGGCTATGTGAATCAGCCCCAGCATTTT. Amino acids: CASRSPGQGYVNQPQHF.

This clonotype was observed at least ten times. The CDR3 DNA follows: TGTGCCAGCAGACAGGGGCGCTCTGGCTACACCTTC. Amino acid sequence: CASRQGRSGYTF. The chain carries TRBV28 and TRBJ1-2; TRBD1 matches 7 bases. The CDR3 consists of 12 residues. V dropped 6 bases and J dropped 7; count of bases not matched to a gene: 5. Germline assignment: CDR1 MDHEN and CDR2 SYDVKM.

This clonotype was observed a handful of times. This sequence joins TRBV12-3 or TRBV12-4 and TRBJ2-3; no clear D. The germline V and J ends were trimmed by 3 bases and 7 bases, with 11 bases remaining between them. The length of the CDR3 is 13 residues. The CDR3 is CASSFPMGNTQYF. The CDR3 DNA reads as TGTGCCAGCAGTTTCCCCATGGGAAATACGCAGTATTTT.

This clonotype was observed a handful of times. The V call is TRBV6-5, the J call TRBJ1-2; D is unclear. Germline CDR1 and CDR2: MNHEY and SVGAGI. Trimming took off 4 bases at V and 1 base at J, with 22 bases between the two ends. CDR3 size: 18 residues. Written as DNA, the CDR3 is TGTGCCAGCAGTTCCCCCCGCCAGGCCCCCCTGGGTAACTATGGCTACACCTTC. This gives the protein CASSSPRQAPLGNYGYTF.

The chain uses TRBV20-1 and TRBJ1-5, with D unresolved. The CDR3 totals 14 residues. Trimming pared 1 base from V and 6 bases from J, leaving 13 bases between. Germline V gene sequence: CDR1 DFQATT, CDR2 SNEGSKA (reference sequence). CDR3 sequence (DNA): TGCAGTGCTAGAGGAATCGCCCACGGTCAGCCCCAGCATTTT. Amino acid sequence: CSARGIAHGQPQHF.

This clonotype came up many times. V is TRBV20-1 and J is TRBJ2-7; 10 positions agree with TRBD2. There are 15 residues in the CDR3. Germline V CDR1 and CDR2: DFQATT, SNEGSKA (reference sequence). The ends lost 2 bases at V and 3 bases at J; junction bases unmatched: 7. The CDR3 nucleotides are TGCAGTGCTAGAAAGACTAGCGGGCGGTTCTACGAGCAGTACTTC. This encodes CSARKTSGRFYEQYF.

This clonotype was seen at least ten times. The V gene is TRBV13, the J gene TRBJ1-1; D not certain. Trimming pared 5 bases from V and 1 base from J, leaving 11 bases between. CDR3 size: 14 residues. CDR1 is PRHDT, CDR2 FYEKMQ, per germline (reference sequence). The CDR3 DNA is TGTGCCAGCAGCCTCGGGCGCCAGAACACTGAAGCTTTCTTT. Residues: CASSLGRQNTEAFF. Filled out from reference TRBV13 and TRBJ1-1, the complete variable domain reads AAGVIQSPRHLIKEKRETATLKCYPIPRHDTVYWYQQGPGQDPQFLISFYEKMQSDKGSIPDRFSAQQFSDYHSELNMSSLELGDSALYFCASSLGRQNTEAFFGQGTRLTVV.

The J gene is TRBJ2-3, the V gene TRBV6-5, with a tentative D call TRBD2 (5 bases). V lost 0 bases, J lost 2 bases, and 15 bases lay in between. Germline loops: CDR1 MNHEY, CDR2 SVGAGI. The CDR3 is 17 residues long. CDR3 sequence (DNA): TGTGCCAGCAGTTACTCGGACGGCGCGGGTGCCACAGATACGCAGTATTTT. As protein: CASSYSDGAGATDTQYF.

A few counts support this clonotype. V gene TRBV5-4 combines with J gene TRBJ1-3; a possible D gene is TRBD1 (5 bases). V lost 0 bases to trimming and J lost 0 bases, with 10 bases between them. Germline values: CDR1 SGHNT, CDR2 YYREEE (reference sequence). This CDR3 comprises 16 residues. The DNA of the CDR3 is TGTGCCAGCAGCTTGGACCGGGGGTACTCTGGAAACACCATATATTTT. Translating gives CASSLDRGYSGNTIYF.

This clonotype has at least ten counts. J is TRBJ1-1 and V is TRBV12-3 or TRBV12-4; no definite D call. The CDR3 loop spans 12 amino acids. V lost 6 bases and J lost 9, with 14 bases in between. CDR3 protein: CASSPAGRKAFF. CDR3 bases: TGTGCCAGCAGCCCGGCGGGGAGGAAAGCTTTCTTT.

There are many counts of this clonotype. The rearrangement uses TRBV12-3 or TRBV12-4 and TRBJ2-1, with 11 bases fitting TRBD2. V shed 6 bases, J shed 4 bases, and the junction held 5 bases outside the gene matches. The CDR3 length is 15 residues. The CDR3 DNA is TGTGCCAGCAGCCGGGGACTAGCGGCATACAATGAGCAGTTCTTC. Amino acids: CASSRGLAAYNEQFF.

This chain links TRBV20-1 with TRBJ2-2, with D possibly being TRBD1 (5 bases). With 5 bases removed from V and 5 bases from J, the gap between germline ends came to 18 bases. Germline CDR1 reads DFQATT; CDR2 reads SNEGSKA (reference sequence). The CDR3 has 15 residues. CDR3 amino acids: CSAPPQGPLTGELFF. CDR3 sequence (DNA): TGCAGTGCTCCCCCGCAGGGCCCCTTGACCGGGGAGCTGTTTTTT.

This clonotype was recorded at least ten times. V is TRBV20-1 and J is TRBJ2-1; 13 nucleotides match TRBD2. The J segment lost 3 bases and the V segment lost 5 bases, leaving 7 bases of the junction unmatched. Per the germline V gene, CDR1 is DFQATT and CDR2 is SNEGSKA (reference sequence). The CDR3 contains 16 residues. The CDR3 protein is CSALQGLAGHYNEQFF. Here the CDR3 DNA reads TGCAGTGCTTTACAGGGACTAGCGGGGCACTACAATGAGCAGTTCTTC.

The chain employs TRBV12-3 or TRBV12-4 and TRBJ2-1, with 8 bases fitting TRBD1. J was trimmed by 6 bases and V by 3 bases; bases with no gene match: 7. This CDR3 is 15 amino acids long. The CDR3 is CASSFLQGARNEQFF. The CDR3 region has the DNA TGTGCCAGCAGTTTTCTCCAGGGGGCGCGCAATGAGCAGTTCTTC.

This clonotype occurred many times. V is TRBV28 and J is TRBJ2-7; D tentatively reads TRBD1 or TRBD2 (5 bases each). Deletions cut 4 bases from V and 1 base from J, with 20 bases between. Looked up from germline, CDR1 is MDHEN and CDR2 is SYDVKM. This CDR3 has 17 amino acids. CDR3 in amino acids: CASSWEPVGGDSYEQYF. The CDR3 nucleotides read TGTGCCAGCAGTTGGGAACCAGTTGGGGGAGATTCCTACGAGCAGTACTTC.

Many counts were recorded for this clonotype. The rearrangement links TRBV18 to TRBJ2-5, with D maybe TRBD1 (5 bases). Deletions cut 5 bases from V and 5 bases from J, with 18 bases between. Germline assignment: CDR1 KGHSH and CDR2 LQKENI. The CDR3 covers 15 residues. The CDR3 bases are TGTGCCAGCTCATCGATTCCTCAGGGTCTTGAGACCCAGTACTTC. Its protein is CASSSIPQGLETQYF.

This clonotype has a count of ten or more. This chain connects TRBV19 to TRBJ2-5, with D possibly being TRBD1 (6 bases). The CDR3 totals 14 residues. Per the germline V gene, CDR1 is LNHDA and CDR2 is SQIVND (reference sequence). V lost 3 bases and J lost 3, with 11 bases in between. In DNA, the CDR3 is TGTGCCAGTAGTATTTGGTCAGGGGAAGAGACCCAGTACTTC. Its translation: CASSIWSGEETQYF.

Turning to this clonotype: Germline and junction disagree at one end, which may indicate a read error. The gene calls are TRBV19 and TRBJ1-1; D not resolved. Germline lookup yields CDR1 LNHDA and CDR2 SQIVND (reference sequence). The CDR3 runs to 15 residues. The CDR3 DNA sequence: TGTGTCAGTAGTAAGATTGGGTTAAGGGACACTGAAGCTTTCTTT. Its translation is CVSSKIGLRDTEAFF.

This clonotype was observed a few times. The gene calls are TRBV7-2 and TRBJ1-3; TRBD1 might be the D (5 bases). In germline, CDR1 is SGHTA, CDR2 FQGNSA. Trimming shortened V by 4 bases and J by 0 bases, and 10 bases separated the two germline ends. The CDR3 sequence is 15 residues long. The DNA for the CDR3 is TGTGCCAGCAGCTCGGGACTGAGCTCTGGAAACACCATATATTTT. Protein product: CASSSGLSSGNTIYF.

Points on this clonotype: A read error may produce the germline difference seen at one junction end. The J gene is TRBJ2-1, the V gene TRBV6-5, with a tentative D call TRBD2 (6 bases). This CDR3 has 15 residues. The germline gives CDR1 MNHEY, CDR2 SVGAGI. CDR3 protein: CTSSYSPGVVDEQFF. As DNA, the CDR3 is TGTACCAGCAGTTACTCCCCGGGAGTCGTAGATGAGCAGTTCTTC.

At least ten counts were recorded for this clonotype. The chain carries TRBV6-1 and TRBJ1-2; no firm D call. From germline, CDR1 is MNHNS and CDR2 SASEGT. V was trimmed by 6 bases and J by 4 bases, leaving 18 bases between them. The CDR3 runs 15 residues. CDR3 nucleotide sequence: TGTGCCAGCAGCCACGATATAGGCAACACCTATGGCTACACCTTC. Residues: CASSHDIGNTYGYTF.

This clonotype was observed at least ten times. The V and J genes are TRBV28 and TRBJ2-3, with a tentative D call TRBD2 (7 bases). Trimming cost V 8 bases and J 3 bases, with 18 bases left between them. From germline, CDR1 is MDHEN and CDR2 SYDVKM. This CDR3 is 15 amino acids long. In DNA, the CDR3 is TGTGCCAGCTTACCGGGGGGCGCTCGGACAGATACGCAGTATTTT. Protein: CASLPGGARTDTQYF.